These T cell receptor beta chains were read from a single sample in a study of regulatory T cells in long-lasting Graves disease. MiXCR, applied by TCRdb to the multiplex PCR reads, yields one record per CDR3 protein. The repertoire includes about 460,000 distinct CDR3 sequences, less than 15% of them detected once, and roughly 18% sits in the top ten. In addition, the sample was reused for a study of T cells in Graves' hyperthyroidism and ophthalmopathy.

The specimen was peripheral blood mononuclear cells (PBMCs), collected at new diagnosis, from a patient treated with antithyroid drugs. The receptors were gathered from a woman aged 50 to 65 with Graves disease. Each CDR3 is given with its conserved first and last residue. D genes are given only for firm matches. Clone size is not always given. Where it is, it says once, few, many or a class for expanded clones.

D,size,V,J,CDR3,DNA
TRBD2,many,TRBV5-8,TRBJ2-1,CASGKPGTSGRAGEQFF,TGTGCCAGCGGGAAGCCCGGGACTAGCGGGAGGGCAGGTGAGCAGTTCTTC
.,many,TRBV29-1,TRBJ2-1,CSVVSGGWDEQFF,TGCAGCGTTGTATCAGGGGGGTGGGATGAGCAGTTCTTC
.,.,TRBV20-1,TRBJ2-7,CSARPGPLAYEQYF,TGCAGTGCTAGACCAGGGCCCCTCGCCTACGAGCAGTACTTC
.,.,TRBV10-1,TRBJ2-2,CASSRETIPNTGELFF,TGCGCCAGCAGCCGAGAGACAATCCCGAACACCGGGGAGCTGTTTTTT
.,many,TRBV7-3,TRBJ2-3,CASSLLGLDTDTQYF,TGTGCCAGCAGCTTACTGGGGCTAGACACAGATACGCAGTATTTT
.,many,TRBV3-1,TRBJ1-1,CASSQAFQGHTEAFF,TGTGCCAGCAGCCAGGCGTTTCAGGGCCACACTGAAGCTTTCTTT
TRBD2,many,TRBV18,TRBJ2-1,CASSPRTSGRAEQFF,TGTGCCAGCTCACCCAGGACTAGCGGGAGGGCTGAGCAGTTCTTC
.,many,TRBV12-3/TRBV12-4,TRBJ2-7,CASSLRYINEQYF,TGTGCCAGCAGTTTGAGGTATATAAACGAGCAGTACTTC
TRBD2,many,TRBV3-1,TRBJ2-3,CASSQEGGLAGTTDTQYF,TGTGCCAGCAGCCAAGAGGGAGGACTAGCGGGAACCACAGATACGCAGTATTTT
TRBD1,.,TRBV5-1,TRBJ2-2,CASIGEGGNTGELFF,TGCGCCAGCATCGGAGAAGGGGGCAACACCGGGGAGCTGTTTTTT
.,many,TRBV11-1,TRBJ2-2,CASYGANTGELFF,TGTGCCAGCTACGGGGCGAACACCGGGGAGCTGTTTTTT
TRBD2,few,TRBV3-1,TRBJ2-1,CASSHPVGAGRGLSSYNEQFF,TGTGCCAGCAGCCACCCAGTGGGAGCGGGACGAGGCCTATCCTCCTACAATGAGCAGTTCTTC
TRBD2,.,TRBV20-1,TRBJ2-7,CSAPLAGHHEQYF,TGCAGTGCCCCACTAGCGGGACACCACGAGCAGTACTTC
TRBD1,few,TRBV6-1,TRBJ2-2,CASSSMDRLNTGELFF,TGTGCCAGCTCAAGCATGGACAGGTTGAACACCGGGGAGCTGTTTTTT
.,many,TRBV11-2,TRBJ2-3,CASSLAGTSTDTQYF,TGTGCCAGCAGCTTAGCTGGGACTAGCACAGATACGCAGTATTTT
TRBD2,.,TRBV7-2,TRBJ2-7,CASSLAGGGLVSGRNEQYF,TGTGCCAGCAGCTTAGCTGGCGGGGGGTTGGTTAGCGGGAGGAACGAGCAGTACTTC
TRBD1,many,TRBV2,TRBJ1-4,CASSDRGTDYEKLFF,TGTGCCAGCAGTGACAGGGGGACGGACTATGAAAAACTGTTTTTT
.,many,TRBV28,TRBJ2-1,CASSFLNEQFF,TGTGCCAGCAGTTTTCTCAATGAGCAGTTCTTC
.,few,TRBV19,TRBJ1-1,CASSIVAELNTEAFF,TGTGCCAGTAGTATAGTGGCGGAACTGAACACTGAAGCTTTCTTT
.,many,TRBV28,TRBJ1-2,CASIAAHEGSLDGYTF,TGTGCCAGCATTGCCGCTCACGAGGGGTCCCTAGATGGCTACACCTTC
.,.,TRBV15,TRBJ1-5,CATRESVEPQHF,TGTGCCACCAGGGAGTCGGTGGAGCCCCAGCATTTT
.,.,TRBV19,TRBJ1-5,CASNVRGNNQPQHF,TGTGCCAGTAATGTTAGGGGGAACAATCAGCCCCAGCATTTT
.,many,TRBV5-8,TRBJ2-5,CASSFWTTRTQYF,TGTGCCAGCAGCTTTTGGACTACTCGAACCCAGTACTTC
TRBD2,few,TRBV4-1,TRBJ2-7,CASSQAGLAGAYEQYF,TGCGCCAGCAGCCAAGCGGGACTAGCGGGCGCCTACGAGCAGTACTTC
.,many,TRBV2,TRBJ2-2,CASRGGHTGNTGELFF,TGTGCCAGCAGGGGGGGACATACTGGAAACACCGGGGAGCTGTTTTTT
.,many,TRBV6-1,TRBJ1-2,CASTIQGWSGYTF,TGTGCCAGCACCATACAGGGATGGAGTGGCTACACCTTC
TRBD2,.,TRBV18,TRBJ2-3,CASSLGTSRTLATDTQYF,TGTGCCAGCTCACTAGGGACTAGCAGGACTCTTGCGACAGATACGCAGTATTTT
.,few,TRBV19,TRBJ2-3,CASSMAEAGLYF,TGTGCCAGTAGTATGGCGGAAGCGGGTTTGTATTTT